These 3 T cell receptor beta chains originate from one sample sequenced in a study of blood T cell repertoires in COVID-19. Assay used: immunoSEQ multiplex PCR; TCRdb lists only in-frame clones, some missing. The data show fewer than 250,000 clones, around 85% seen once. Material: PBMCs or T cells enriched from blood (not recorded which). These receptor sequences come from a woman aged 35 to 49 with acute COVID-19.

The chain is built from TRBV2 and TRBJ1-5; the D gene is possibly TRBD1 (5 bases). In germline, CDR1 is SNHLY, CDR2 FYNNEI. The ends were cut back, 9 bases at V and 0 bases at J, with 15 bases in the middle. The CDR3 contains 15 residues. The DNA for the CDR3 is TGTGCCAGTAGCGCCGGGACTTTTAGCAATCAGCCCCAGCATTTT. It specifies CASSAGTFSNQPQHF.

This clone was seen just once. V and J are TRBV19 and TRBJ2-7; maybe TRBD2 (5 bases). The germline gives CDR1 LNHDA, CDR2 SQIVND (reference sequence). The CDR3 is made up of 13 amino acids. V lost 4 bases to trimming and J lost 3 bases, with 10 bases between them. In DNA, the CDR3 is TGTGCCAGTAGTACGACTATGCTCTACGAGCAGTACTTC. This encodes CASSTTMLYEQYF.

V and J are TRBV5-1 and TRBJ2-3, with D unclear. The CDR3 runs to 14 residues. Looked up from germline, CDR1 is SGHRS and CDR2 is YFSETQ. V was shortened by 2 bases and J by 1 base, with 8 bases between the two germline ends. Here the CDR3 DNA reads TGCGCCAGCAGCTTTGGAGACGGCACAGATACGCAGTATTTT. It yields the protein CASSFGDGTDTQYF.